One and the same sample provided the 5 T cell receptor beta chains below, sequenced in a study of blood T cell repertoires in COVID-19. Assay: immunoSEQ multiplex PCR; the TCRdb copy retains only in-frame clones and omits some. The data hold tens of thousands of clones, with roughly nine tenths observed a single time. Sequenced sample: peripheral blood. Receptors originate from a woman in her 70s with active COVID-19.

This clone was seen just once. The chain couples TRBV9 to TRBJ1-4; 10 nucleotides align to TRBD1. CDR3 length: 15 amino acids. V lost 4 bases, J lost 6 bases, and 6 bases stayed unmatched. Germline lookup yields CDR1 SGDLS and CDR2 YYNGEE. The CDR3 bases are TGTGCCAGCAGCCCAGCCGGGACAGGGGATGAAAAACTGTTTTTT. Protein sequence: CASSPAGTGDEKLFF.

The CDR3 DNA reads TGTGCCAGCAGCTTGGCTACCACTTACGAGCAGTACTTC. Translating it yields CASSLATTYEQYF. The gene calls are TRBV5-5 and TRBJ2-7; D ambiguous. The CDR3 has 13 amino acids. CDR1 is SGHKS and CDR2 is YYEKEE in the germline V gene (reference sequence). V lost 0 bases and J 4 bases, leaving 8 bases between the germline ends.

The gene calls are TRBV3-1 (or the pseudogene TRBV3-2) and TRBJ1-3; D ambiguous. This CDR3 spans 16 amino acids. Per the germline V gene, CDR1 is LGHDT and CDR2 is YNNKEL (reference sequence). Trimming left V 4 bases short and J 0 bases short, with 13 bases between. CDR3 sequence (DNA): TGTGCCAGCAGCCCCGATCGCGCCCTCTCTGGAAACACCATATATTTT. This codes for CASSPDRALSGNTIYF.

This chain connects TRBV3-1 (or the pseudogene TRBV3-2) to TRBJ2-2; TRBD2 agrees at 11 bases. V gave up 8 bases and J gave up 4 bases; unmatched junction bases: 3. From germline, CDR1 is LGHDT and CDR2 YNNKEL (reference sequence). There are 14 residues in the CDR3. The CDR3 protein is CASRGLAGTGELFF. CDR3 in DNA: TGTGCCAGCCGCGGACTAGCGGGCACCGGGGAGCTGTTTTTT.

This chain joins TRBV23-1 and TRBJ2-7; D unclear. TRBV23-1 counts as an open reading frame of uncertain function. V lost 6 bases, J lost 1 base, and 10 bases lay in between. This CDR3 region has 13 residues. CDR3 amino acids: CASSLTVSYEQYF. The CDR3 bases are TGCGCCAGCAGCCTCACGGTATCCTACGAGCAGTACTTC.